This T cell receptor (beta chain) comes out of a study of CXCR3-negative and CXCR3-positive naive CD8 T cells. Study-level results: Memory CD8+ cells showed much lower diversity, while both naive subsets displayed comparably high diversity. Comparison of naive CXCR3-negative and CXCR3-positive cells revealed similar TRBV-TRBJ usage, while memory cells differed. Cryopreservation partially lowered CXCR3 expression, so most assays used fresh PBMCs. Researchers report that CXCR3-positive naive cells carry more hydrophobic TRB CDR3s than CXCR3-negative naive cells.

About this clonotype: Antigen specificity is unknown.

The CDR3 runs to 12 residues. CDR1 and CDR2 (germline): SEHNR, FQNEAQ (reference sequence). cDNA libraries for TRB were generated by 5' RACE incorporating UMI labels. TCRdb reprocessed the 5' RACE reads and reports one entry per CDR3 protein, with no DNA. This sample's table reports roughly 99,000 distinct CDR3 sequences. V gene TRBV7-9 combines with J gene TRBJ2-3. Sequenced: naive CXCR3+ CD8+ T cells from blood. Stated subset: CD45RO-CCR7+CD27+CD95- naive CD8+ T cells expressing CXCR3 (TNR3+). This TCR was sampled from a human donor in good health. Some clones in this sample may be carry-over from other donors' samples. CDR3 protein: CASSWITDTQYF.